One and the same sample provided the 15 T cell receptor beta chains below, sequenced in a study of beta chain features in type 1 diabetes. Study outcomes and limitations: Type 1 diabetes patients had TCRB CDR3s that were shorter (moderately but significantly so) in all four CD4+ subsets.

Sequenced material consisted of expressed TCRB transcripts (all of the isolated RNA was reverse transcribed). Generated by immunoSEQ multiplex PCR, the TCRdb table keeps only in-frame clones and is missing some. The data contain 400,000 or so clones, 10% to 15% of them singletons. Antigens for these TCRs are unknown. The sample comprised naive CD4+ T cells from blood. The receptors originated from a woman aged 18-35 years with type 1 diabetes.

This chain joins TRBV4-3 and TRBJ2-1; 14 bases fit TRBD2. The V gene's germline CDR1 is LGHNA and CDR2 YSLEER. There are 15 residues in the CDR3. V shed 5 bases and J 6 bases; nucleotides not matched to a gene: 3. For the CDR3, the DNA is TGCGCCAGCAGCTCCGGGACTAGCGGGAGCAATGAGCAGTTCTTC. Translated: CASSSGTSGSNEQFF.

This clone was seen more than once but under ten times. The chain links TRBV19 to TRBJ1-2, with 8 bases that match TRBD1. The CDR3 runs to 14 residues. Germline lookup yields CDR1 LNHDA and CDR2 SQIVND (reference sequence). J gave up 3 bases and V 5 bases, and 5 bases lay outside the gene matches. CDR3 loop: CASSHDRGYYGYTF. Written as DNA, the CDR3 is TGTGCCAGTAGTCATGACAGGGGTTACTATGGCTACACCTTC.

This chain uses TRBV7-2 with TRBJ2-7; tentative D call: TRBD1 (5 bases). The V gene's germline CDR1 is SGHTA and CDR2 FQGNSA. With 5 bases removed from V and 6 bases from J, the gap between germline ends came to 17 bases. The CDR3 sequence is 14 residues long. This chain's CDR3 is CASSPQGAQGEQYF. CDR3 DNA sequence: TGTGCCAGCAGCCCCCAAGGGGCTCAAGGCGAGCAGTACTTC.

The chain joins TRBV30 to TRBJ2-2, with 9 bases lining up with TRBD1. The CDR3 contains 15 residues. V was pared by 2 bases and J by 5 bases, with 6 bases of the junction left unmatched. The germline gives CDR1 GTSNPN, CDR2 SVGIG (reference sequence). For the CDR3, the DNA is TGTGCCTGGAGTTACCGGGACAGGGTTACCGGGGAGCTGTTTTTT. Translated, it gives CAWSYRDRVTGELFF.

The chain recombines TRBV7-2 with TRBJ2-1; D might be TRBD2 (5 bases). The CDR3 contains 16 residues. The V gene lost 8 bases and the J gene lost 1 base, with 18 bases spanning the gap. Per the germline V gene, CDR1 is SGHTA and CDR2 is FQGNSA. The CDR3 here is CASLSGLGASYNEQFF. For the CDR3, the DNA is TGTGCCAGCCTCTCCGGTTTGGGAGCGTCCTACAATGAGCAGTTCTTC.

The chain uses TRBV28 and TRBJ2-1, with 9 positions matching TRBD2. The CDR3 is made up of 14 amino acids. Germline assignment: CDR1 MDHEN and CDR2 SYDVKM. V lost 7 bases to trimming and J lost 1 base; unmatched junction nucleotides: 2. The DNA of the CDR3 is TGTGCCAGCATCCTAGCGGGATCCTACAATGAGCAGTTCTTC. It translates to CASILAGSYNEQFF. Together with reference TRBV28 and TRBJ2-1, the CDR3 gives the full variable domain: DVKVTQSSRYLVKRTGEKVFLECVQDMDHENMFWYRQDPGLGLRLIYFSYDVKMKEKGDIPEGYSVSREKKERFSLILESASTNQTSMYLCASILAGSYNEQFFGPGTRLTVL.

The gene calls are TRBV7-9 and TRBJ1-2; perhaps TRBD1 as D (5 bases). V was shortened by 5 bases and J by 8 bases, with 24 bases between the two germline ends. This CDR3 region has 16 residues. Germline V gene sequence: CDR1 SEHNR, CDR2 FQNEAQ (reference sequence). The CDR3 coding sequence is TGTGCCAGCAGCCCCCGTAGTGGGGGGGGTAACCGCGGCTACACCTTC. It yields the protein CASSPRSGGGNRGYTF.

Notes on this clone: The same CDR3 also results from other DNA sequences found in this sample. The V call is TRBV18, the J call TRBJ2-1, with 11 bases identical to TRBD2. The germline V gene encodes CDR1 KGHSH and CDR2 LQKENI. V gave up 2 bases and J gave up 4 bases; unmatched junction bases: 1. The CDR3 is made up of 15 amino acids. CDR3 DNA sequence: TGTGCCAGCTCACCAGGGACTAGCGGATACAATGAGCAGTTCTTC. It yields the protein CASSPGTSGYNEQFF.

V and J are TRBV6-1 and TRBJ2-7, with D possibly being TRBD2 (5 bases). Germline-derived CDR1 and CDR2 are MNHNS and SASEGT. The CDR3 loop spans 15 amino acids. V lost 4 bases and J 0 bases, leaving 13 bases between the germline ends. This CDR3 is CASSGEGLSSYEQYF. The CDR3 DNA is TGTGCCAGCAGTGGTGAGGGTTTGAGCTCCTACGAGCAGTACTTC.

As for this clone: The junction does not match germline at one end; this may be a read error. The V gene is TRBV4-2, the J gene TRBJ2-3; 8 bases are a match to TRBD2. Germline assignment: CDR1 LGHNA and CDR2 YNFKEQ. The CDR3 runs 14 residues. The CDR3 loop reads CASTQAGGTDTQYF. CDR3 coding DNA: TGTGCCAGCACCCAAGCGGGGGGCACAGATACGCAGTATTTT.

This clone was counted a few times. This chain's CDR3 is CASSWGGSGNRYF. The CDR3 DNA sequence: TGTGCCAGCAGTTGGGGAGGTAGCGGGAATCGATACTTC. The V and J genes are TRBV28 and TRBJ2-5, with 8 bases lining up with TRBD2. The trim removed 4 bases at V and 14 bases at J, leaving 12 bases unmatched. This CDR3 spans 13 amino acids. The germline V gene has CDR1 MDHEN and CDR2 SYDVKM.

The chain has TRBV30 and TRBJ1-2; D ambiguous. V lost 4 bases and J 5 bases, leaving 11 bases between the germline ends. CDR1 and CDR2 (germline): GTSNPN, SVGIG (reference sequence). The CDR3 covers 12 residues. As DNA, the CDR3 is TGTGCCTGGACCCCCGCGGGGTATGGCTACACCTTC. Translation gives CAWTPAGYGYTF.

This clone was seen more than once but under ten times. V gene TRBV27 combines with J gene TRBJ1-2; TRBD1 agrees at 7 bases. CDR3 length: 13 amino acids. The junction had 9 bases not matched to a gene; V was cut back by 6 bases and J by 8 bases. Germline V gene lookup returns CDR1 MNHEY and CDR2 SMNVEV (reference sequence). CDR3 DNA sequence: TGTGCCAGCAGAACCACAGGGGCTATCGGCTACACCTTC. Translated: CASRTTGAIGYTF.

CDR3 sequence reads: CASSKTLKSDEQFF. In DNA form, the CDR3 reads TGTGCCAGCAGTAAAACCCTAAAGAGTGATGAGCAGTTCTTC. The J gene is TRBJ2-1, the V gene TRBV6-6; no firm D call. CDR1 and CDR2 from the germline V gene are MNHNY and SVGAGI (reference sequence). V shed 5 bases and J shed 8 bases, with 16 bases lying between them. The CDR3 runs 14 residues.

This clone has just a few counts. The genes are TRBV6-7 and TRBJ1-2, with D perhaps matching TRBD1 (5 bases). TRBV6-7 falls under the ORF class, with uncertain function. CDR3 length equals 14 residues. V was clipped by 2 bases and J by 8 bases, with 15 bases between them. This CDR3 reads CASSYDPDMGGYTF. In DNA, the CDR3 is TGTGCCAGCAGTTACGACCCGGACATGGGGGGCTACACCTTC.